This T cell receptor beta chain was identified in a study of shared clonotypes between healthy human individuals. Study-level results: Naive subsets typically showed greater estimated richness than memory subsets. It was expected that sequencing depth would affect clonotype sharing among donors.

CDR1 is MDHEN, CDR2 SYDVKM, per germline. The CDR3 consists of 13 residues. After removal of 3 bases from V and 6 bases from J, the junction contained 3 bases not matched to a gene. At the deep level, the assay was run. Clones were sequenced by immunoSEQ multiplex PCR, and TCRdb holds only the in-frame ones, with some missing. The table shows under 2,000,000 clones, with less than 95% occurring only once. Turning to this clone: Its antigen is unidentified.

Naive CD8 cells lacked CD45RO, underwent positive selection for CCR7 and left out terminally differentiated effector memory CD45RA+ cells. Each donor was a Caucasian adult residing in Nashville, Tennessee. V usage is TRBV28 and J usage is TRBJ2-5; TRBD2 aligns across 8 bases. The material sequenced was naive CD8+ T cells sorted from blood. The receptor comes from a man between 18 and 35 years old in good health. In DNA form, the CDR3 reads TGTGCCAGCAGTTTCGCGGGAGGCCAGACCCAGTACTTC. It encodes CASSFAGGQTQYF.